This T cell receptor beta chain was sequenced during a study of blood T cells in healthy people across ages. Study context: Template switching recovered approximately one barcoded beta molecule for every two T cells. The study's findings and limits: When one million T cells were used, diversity estimates were thought to be underestimates. As age increased, TCR beta diversity per million T cells fell in a roughly linear fashion.

This clonotype was counted between two and nine times. Its antigen is currently unknown. This CDR3 is 15 amino acids long. The V end was cut by 2 bases, the J end by 7 bases, with 12 bases between. Germline lookup yields CDR1 KGHSH and CDR2 LQKENI. The authors ran a second PCR of 7 to 11 cycles using a sample-barcoded 5' primer and a J-beta primer mix. All samples yielded 2.5 million or more CDR3-containing paired-end reads. TCRdb redid the calling of the 5' RACE reads with MiXCR, one entry per CDR3 protein. The sample yields 1,800,000 or so distinct CDR3 sequences, 39% seen once. Sequenced input: blood. V is TRBV18 and J is TRBJ1-6; D is perhaps TRBD1 (5 bases). This receptor was obtained from a human donor in good health. The DNA for the CDR3 is TGTGCCAGCTCACCATCGGCAGGGTACAATTCACCCCTCCACTTT. This sequence encodes CASSPSAGYNSPLHF.